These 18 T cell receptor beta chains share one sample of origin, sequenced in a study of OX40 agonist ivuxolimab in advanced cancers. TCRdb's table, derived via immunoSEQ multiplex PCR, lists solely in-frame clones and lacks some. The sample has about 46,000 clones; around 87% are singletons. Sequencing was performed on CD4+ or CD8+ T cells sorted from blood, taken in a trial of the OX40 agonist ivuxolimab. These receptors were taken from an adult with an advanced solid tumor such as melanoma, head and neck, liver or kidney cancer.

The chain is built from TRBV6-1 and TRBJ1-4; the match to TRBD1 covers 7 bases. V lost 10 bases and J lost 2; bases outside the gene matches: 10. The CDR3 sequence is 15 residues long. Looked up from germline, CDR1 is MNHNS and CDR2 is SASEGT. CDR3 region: CATRQGTATNEKLFF. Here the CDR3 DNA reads TGTGCCACCCGTCAAGGGACAGCCACTAATGAAAAACTGTTTTTT.

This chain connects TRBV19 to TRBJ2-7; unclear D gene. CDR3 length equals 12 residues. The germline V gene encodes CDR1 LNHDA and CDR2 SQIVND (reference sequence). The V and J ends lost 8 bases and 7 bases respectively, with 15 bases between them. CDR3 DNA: TGTGCCAGTGGGGTGAGCCCGTTGGAGCAGTACTTC. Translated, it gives CASGVSPLEQYF.

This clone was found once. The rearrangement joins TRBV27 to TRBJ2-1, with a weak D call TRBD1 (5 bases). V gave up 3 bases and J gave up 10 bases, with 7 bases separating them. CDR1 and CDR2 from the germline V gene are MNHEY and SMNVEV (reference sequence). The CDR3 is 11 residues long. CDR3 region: CASSFSGEQFF. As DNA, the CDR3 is TGTGCCAGCAGTTTTTCAGGGGAGCAGTTCTTC.

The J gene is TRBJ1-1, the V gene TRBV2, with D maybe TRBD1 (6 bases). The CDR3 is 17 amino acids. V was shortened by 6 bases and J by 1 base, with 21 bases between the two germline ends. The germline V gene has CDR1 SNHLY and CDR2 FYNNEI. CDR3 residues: CASRTGPAATKNTEAFF. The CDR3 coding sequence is TGTGCCAGCAGGACAGGCCCGGCCGCCACCAAGAACACTGAAGCTTTCTTT. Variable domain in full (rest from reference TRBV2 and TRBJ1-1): EPEVTQTPSHQVTQMGQEVILRCVPISNHLYFYWYRQILGQKVEFLVSFYNNEISEKSEIFDDQFSVERPDGSNFTLKIRSTKLEDSAMYFCASRTGPAATKNTEAFFGQGTRLTVV.

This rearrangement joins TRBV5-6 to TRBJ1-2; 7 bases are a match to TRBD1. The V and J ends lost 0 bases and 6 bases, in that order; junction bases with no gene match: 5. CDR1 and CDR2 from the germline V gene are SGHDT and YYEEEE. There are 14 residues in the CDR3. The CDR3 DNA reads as TGTGCCAGCAGCTTGGCCACAGGGGCGGATGGCTACACCTTC. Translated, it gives CASSLATGADGYTF.

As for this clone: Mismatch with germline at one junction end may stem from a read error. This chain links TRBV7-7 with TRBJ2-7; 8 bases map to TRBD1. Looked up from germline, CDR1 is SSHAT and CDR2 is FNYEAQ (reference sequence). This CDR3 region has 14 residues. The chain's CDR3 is CASSPGTGPYEQYF. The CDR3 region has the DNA TGTGCTAGCAGCCCGGGGACAGGACCCTACGAGCAGTACTTC. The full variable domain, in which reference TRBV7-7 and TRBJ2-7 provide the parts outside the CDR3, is GAGVSQSPRYKVTKRGQDVTLRCDPISSHATLYWYQQALGQGPEFLTYFNYEAQPDKSGLPSDRFSAERPEGSISTLTIQRTEQRDSAMYRCASSPGTGPYEQYFGPGTRLTVT.

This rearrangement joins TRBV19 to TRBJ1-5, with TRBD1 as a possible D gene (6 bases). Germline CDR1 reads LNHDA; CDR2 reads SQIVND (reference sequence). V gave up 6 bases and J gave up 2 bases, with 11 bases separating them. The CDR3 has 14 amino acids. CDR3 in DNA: TGTGCCAGTAGGCCCGACAGGCGCAATCAGCCCCAGCATTTT. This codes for CASRPDRRNQPQHF. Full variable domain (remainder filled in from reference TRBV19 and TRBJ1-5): DGGITQSPKYLFRKEGQNVTLSCEQNLNHDAMYWYRQDPGQGLRLIYYSQIVNDFQKGDIAEGYSVSREKKESFPLTVTSAQKNPTAFYLCASRPDRRNQPQHFGDGTRLSIL.

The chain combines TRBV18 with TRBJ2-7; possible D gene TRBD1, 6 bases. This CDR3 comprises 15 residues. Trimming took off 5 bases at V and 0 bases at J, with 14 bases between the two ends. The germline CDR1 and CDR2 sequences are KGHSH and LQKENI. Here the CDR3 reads CASSTTRDNSYEQYF. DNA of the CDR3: TGTGCCAGCTCAACGACCCGGGACAACTCCTACGAGCAGTACTTC.

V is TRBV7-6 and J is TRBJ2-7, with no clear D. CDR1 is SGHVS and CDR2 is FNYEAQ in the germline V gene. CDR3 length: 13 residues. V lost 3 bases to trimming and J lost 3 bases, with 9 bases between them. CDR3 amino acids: CASSFSPFYEQYF. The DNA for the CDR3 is TGTGCCAGCAGCTTCAGTCCCTTCTACGAGCAGTACTTC.

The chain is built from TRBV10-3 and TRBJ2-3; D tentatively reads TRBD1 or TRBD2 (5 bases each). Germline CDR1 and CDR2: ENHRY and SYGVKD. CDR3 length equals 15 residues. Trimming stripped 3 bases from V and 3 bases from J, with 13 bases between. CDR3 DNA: TGTGCCATCAGTGACGCCGGGACCCAGACAGATACGCAGTATTTT. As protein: CAISDAGTQTDTQYF.

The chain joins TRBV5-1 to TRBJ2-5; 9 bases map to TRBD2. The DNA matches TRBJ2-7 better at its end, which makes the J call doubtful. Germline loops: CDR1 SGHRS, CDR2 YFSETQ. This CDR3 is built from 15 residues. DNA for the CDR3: TGCGCCAGCAGCTTGGAAACTAGCGGGTTCTACGAGCAGTACTTC. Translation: CASSLETSGFYEQYF.

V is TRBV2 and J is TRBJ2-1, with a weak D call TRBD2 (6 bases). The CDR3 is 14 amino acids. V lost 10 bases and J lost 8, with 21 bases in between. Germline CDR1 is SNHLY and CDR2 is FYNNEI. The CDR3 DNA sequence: TGTGCCAACAAGGAGGGACTTCGCGGGCATGAGCAGTTCTTC. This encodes CANKEGLRGHEQFF.

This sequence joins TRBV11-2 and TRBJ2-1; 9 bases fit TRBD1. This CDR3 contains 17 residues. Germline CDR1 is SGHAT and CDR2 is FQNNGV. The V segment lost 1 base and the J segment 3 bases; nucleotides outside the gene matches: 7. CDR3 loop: CASSLGPTGGLYNEQFF. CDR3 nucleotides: TGTGCCAGCAGCTTAGGTCCCACAGGGGGCCTCTACAATGAGCAGTTCTTC.

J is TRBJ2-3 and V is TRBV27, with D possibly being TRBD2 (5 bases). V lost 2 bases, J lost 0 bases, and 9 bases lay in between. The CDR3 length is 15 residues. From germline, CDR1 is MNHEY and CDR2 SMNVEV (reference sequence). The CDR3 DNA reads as TGTGCCAGCAGTTTAGACGACTATAGCACAGATACGCAGTATTTT. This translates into CASSLDDYSTDTQYF.

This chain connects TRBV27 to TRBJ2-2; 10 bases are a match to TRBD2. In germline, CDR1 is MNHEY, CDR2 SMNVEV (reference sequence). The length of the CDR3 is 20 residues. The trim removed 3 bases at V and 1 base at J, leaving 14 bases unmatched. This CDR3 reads CASSLKSGGVFDRNTGELFF. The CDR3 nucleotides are TGTGCCAGCAGTTTGAAGAGCGGGGGGGTGTTCGACCGGAACACCGGGGAGCTGTTTTTT.

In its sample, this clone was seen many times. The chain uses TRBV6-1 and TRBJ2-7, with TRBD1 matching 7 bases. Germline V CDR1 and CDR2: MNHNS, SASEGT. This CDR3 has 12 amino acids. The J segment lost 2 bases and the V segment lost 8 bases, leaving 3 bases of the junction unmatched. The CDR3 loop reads CASGTGAYEQYF. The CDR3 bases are TGTGCCAGCGGAACAGGGGCCTACGAGCAGTACTTC.

CDR3 sequence (DNA): TGTGCCAGCAGCCCCGGGGGGCGGGGTCTTCGTGAGCAGTTCTTC. It specifies CASSPGGRGLREQFF. The rearrangement uses TRBV5-6 and TRBJ2-1; D is perhaps TRBD2 (7 bases). V lost 4 bases and J 9 bases, leaving 20 bases between the germline ends. Germline-derived CDR1 and CDR2 are SGHDT and YYEEEE. This CDR3 is built from 15 residues.

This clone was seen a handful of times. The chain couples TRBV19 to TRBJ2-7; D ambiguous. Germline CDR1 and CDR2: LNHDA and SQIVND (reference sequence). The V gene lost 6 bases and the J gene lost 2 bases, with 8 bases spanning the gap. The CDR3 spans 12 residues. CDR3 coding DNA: TGTGCCAGTAGGGGCAAAACCTACGAGCAGTACTTC. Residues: CASRGKTYEQYF.